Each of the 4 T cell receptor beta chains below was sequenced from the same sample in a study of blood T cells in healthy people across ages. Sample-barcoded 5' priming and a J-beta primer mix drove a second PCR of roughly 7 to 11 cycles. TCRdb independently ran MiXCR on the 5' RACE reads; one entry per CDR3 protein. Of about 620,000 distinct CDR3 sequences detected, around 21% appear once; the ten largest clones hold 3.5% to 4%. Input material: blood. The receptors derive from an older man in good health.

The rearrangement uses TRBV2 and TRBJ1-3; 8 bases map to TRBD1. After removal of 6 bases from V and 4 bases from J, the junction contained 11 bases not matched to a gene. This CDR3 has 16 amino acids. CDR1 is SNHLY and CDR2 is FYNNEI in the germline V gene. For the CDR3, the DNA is TGTGCCAGCAGATCGGACAGGGACCTGGGGGGAAACACCATATATTTT. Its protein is CASRSDRDLGGNTIYF.

In DNA, the CDR3 is TGTGCCAGCAGCCATGGGACAGGAGGAAACACCATATATTTT. It specifies CASSHGTGGNTIYF. V gene TRBV3-1 combines with J gene TRBJ1-3; 8 nucleotides line up with TRBD1. This CDR3 is 14 amino acids long. Germline V gene sequence: CDR1 LGHDT, CDR2 YNNKEL (reference sequence). The V gene end was trimmed by 3 bases and the J gene end by 4 bases; junction bases not matched to a gene: 2.

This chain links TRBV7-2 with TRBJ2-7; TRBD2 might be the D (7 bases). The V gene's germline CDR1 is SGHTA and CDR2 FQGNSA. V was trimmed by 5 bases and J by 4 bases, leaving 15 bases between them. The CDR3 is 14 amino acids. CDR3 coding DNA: TGTGCCAGCAGCCCGGGGGGCCAGGGTTACGAGCAGTACTTC. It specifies CASSPGGQGYEQYF.

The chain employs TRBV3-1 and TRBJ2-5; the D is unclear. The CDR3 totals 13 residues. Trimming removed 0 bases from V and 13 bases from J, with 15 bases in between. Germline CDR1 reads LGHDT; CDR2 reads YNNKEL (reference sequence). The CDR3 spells CASSQERPREGYF. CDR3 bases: TGTGCCAGCAGCCAAGAAAGGCCTAGGGAAGGGTACTTC.